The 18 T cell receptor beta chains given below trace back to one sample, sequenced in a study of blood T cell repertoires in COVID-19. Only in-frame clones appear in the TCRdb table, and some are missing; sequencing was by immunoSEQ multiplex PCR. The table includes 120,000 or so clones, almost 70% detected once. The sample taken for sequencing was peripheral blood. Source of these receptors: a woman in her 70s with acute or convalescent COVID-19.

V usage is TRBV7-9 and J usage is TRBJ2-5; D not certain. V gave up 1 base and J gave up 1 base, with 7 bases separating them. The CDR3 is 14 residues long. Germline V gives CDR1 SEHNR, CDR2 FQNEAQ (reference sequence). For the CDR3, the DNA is TGTGCCAGCAGCTTAGGTCAGATCCAAGAGACCCAGTACTTC. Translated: CASSLGQIQETQYF.

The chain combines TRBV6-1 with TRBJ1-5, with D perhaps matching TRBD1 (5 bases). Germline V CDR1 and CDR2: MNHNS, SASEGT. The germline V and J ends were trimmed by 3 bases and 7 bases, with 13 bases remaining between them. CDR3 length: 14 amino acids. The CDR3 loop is CASSDVGEGQPQHF. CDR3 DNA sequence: TGTGCCAGCAGTGATGTTGGGGAGGGGCAGCCCCAGCATTTT.

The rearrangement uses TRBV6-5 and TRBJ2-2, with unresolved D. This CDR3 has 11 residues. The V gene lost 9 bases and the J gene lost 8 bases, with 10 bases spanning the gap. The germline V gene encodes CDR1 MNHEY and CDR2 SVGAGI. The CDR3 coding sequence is TGTGCCAGTATGGGCGTGGGGGAGCTGTTTTTT. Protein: CASMGVGELFF.

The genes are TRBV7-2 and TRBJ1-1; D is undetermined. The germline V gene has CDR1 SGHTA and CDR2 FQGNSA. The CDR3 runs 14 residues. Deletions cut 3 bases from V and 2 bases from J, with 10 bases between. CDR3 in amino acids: CASSFGYTNTEAFF. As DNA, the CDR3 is TGTGCCAGCAGCTTCGGGTATACAAACACTGAAGCTTTCTTT.

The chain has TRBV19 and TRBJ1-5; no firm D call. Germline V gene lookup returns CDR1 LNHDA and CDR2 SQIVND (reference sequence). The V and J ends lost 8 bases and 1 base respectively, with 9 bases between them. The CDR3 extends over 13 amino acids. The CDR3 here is CASCQSSNQPQHF. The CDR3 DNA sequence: TGTGCCAGTTGTCAGTCCAGCAATCAGCCCCAGCATTTT. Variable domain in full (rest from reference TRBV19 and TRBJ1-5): DGGITQSPKYLFRKEGQNVTLSCEQNLNHDAMYWYRQDPGQGLRLIYYSQIVNDFQKGDIAEGYSVSREKKESFPLTVTSAQKNPTAFYLCASCQSSNQPQHFGDGTRLSIL.

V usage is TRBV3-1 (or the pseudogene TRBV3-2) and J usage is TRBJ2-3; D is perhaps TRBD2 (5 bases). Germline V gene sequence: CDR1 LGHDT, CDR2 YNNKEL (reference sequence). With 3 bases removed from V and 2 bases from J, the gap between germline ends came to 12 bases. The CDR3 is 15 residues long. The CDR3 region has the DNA TGTGCCAGCAGCCAGACTACTTCCCACACAGATACGCAGTATTTT. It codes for CASSQTTSHTDTQYF.

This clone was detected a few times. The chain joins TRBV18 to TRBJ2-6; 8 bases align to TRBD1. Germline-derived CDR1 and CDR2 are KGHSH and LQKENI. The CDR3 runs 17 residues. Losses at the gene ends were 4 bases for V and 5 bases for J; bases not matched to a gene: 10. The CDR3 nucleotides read TGTGCCAGCTCACAGGGACAGGCCACGATATGGGCCAACGTCCTGACTTTC. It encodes CASSQGQATIWANVLTF.

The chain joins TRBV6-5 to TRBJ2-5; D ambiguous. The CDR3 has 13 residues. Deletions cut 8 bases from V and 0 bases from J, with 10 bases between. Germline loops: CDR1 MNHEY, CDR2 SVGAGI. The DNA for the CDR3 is TGTGCCAGCGTCCTACAGTACCAAGAGACCCAGTACTTC. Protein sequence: CASVLQYQETQYF.

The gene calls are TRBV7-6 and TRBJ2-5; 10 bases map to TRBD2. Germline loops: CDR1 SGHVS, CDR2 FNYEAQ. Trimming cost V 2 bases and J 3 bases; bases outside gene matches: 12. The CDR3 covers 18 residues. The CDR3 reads CASSLLVLAGDGEETQYF. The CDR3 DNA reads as TGTGCCAGCAGCTTACTAGTGCTAGCGGGAGATGGGGAAGAGACCCAGTACTTC.

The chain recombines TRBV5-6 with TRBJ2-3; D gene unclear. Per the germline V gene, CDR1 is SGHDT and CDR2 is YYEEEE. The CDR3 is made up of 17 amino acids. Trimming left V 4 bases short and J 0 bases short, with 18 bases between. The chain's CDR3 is CASSIRKWWASTDTQYF. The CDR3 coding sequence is TGTGCCAGCAGCATACGGAAGTGGTGGGCTAGCACAGATACGCAGTATTTT.

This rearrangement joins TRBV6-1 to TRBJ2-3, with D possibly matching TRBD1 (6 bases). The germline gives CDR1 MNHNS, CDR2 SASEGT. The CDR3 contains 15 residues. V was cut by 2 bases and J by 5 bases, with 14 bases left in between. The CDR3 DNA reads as TGTGCCAGCAGTGAAAGGCAGGGGACGAGAGATACGCAGTATTTT. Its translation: CASSERQGTRDTQYF.

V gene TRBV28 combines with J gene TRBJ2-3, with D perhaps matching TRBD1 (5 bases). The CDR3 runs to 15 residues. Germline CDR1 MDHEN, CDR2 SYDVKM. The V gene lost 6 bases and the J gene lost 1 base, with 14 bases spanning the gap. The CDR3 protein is CASRAQAWRTDTQYF. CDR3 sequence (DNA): TGTGCCAGCAGGGCACAGGCGTGGCGCACAGATACGCAGTATTTT.

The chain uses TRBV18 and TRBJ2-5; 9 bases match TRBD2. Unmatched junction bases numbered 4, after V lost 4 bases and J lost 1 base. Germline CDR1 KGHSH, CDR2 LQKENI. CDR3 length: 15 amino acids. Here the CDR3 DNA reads TGTGCCAGCTCACTTAGCGGGGGACGCCAAGAGACCCAGTACTTC. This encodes CASSLSGGRQETQYF.

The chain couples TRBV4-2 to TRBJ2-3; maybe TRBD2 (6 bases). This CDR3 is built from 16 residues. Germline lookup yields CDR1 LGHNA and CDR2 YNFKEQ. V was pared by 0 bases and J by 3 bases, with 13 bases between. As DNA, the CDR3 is TGTGCCAGCAGCCAAGATCTTCGCGGAGGGACAGATACGCAGTATTTT. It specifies CASSQDLRGGTDTQYF.

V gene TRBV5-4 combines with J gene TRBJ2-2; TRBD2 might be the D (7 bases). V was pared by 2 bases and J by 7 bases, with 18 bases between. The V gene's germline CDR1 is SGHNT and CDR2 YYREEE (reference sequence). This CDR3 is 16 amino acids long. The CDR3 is CASSFSRGANIGELFF. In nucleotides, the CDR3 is TGTGCCAGCAGCTTTTCCCGGGGGGCTAATATCGGGGAGCTGTTTTTT.

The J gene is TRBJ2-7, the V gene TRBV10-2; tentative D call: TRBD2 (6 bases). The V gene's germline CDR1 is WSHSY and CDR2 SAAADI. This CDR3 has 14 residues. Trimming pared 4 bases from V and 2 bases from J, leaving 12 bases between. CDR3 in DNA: TGCGCCAGCAGTGGGGTCGGGGGAACCTACGAGCAGTACTTC. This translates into CASSGVGGTYEQYF.

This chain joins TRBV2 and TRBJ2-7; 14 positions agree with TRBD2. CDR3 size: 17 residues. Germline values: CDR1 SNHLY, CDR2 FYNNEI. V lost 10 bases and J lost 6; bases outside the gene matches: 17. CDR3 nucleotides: TGTGCCACCTCCGGGACATTGGGACTAGCGGGAGCGAGCGAGCAGTACTTC. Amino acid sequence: CATSGTLGLAGASEQYF.

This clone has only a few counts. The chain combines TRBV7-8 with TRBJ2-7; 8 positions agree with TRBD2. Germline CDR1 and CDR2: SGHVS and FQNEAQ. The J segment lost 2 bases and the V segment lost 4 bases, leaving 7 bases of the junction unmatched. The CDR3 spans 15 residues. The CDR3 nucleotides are TGTGCCAGCAGCTCCCTTACGGGGGGGGCCTACGAGCAGTACTTC. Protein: CASSSLTGGAYEQYF.